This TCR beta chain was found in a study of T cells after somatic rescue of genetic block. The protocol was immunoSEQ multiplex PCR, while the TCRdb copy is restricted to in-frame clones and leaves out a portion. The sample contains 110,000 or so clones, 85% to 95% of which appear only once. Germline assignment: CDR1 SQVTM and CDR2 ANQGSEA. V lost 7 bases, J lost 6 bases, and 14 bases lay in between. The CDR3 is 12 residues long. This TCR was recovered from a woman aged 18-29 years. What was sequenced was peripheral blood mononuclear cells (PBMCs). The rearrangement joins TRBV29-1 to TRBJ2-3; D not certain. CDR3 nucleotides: TGCAGCGCCCGACCCCGGAGCGATACGCAGTATTTT. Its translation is CSARPRSDTQYF.